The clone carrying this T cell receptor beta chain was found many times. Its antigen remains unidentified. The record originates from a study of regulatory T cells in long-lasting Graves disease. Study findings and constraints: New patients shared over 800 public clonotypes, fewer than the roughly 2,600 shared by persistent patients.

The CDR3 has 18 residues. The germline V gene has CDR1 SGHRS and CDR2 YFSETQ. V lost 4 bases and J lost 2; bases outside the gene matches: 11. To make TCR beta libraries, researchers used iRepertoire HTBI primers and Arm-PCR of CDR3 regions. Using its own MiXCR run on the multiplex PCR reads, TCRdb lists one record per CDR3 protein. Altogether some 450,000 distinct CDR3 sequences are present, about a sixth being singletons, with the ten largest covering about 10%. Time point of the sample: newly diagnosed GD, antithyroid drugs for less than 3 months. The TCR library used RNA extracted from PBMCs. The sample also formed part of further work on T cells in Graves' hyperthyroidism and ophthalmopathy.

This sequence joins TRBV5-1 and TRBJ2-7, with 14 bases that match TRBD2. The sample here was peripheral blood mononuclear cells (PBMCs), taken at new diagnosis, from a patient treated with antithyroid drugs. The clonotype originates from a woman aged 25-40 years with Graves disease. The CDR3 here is CASSRTGTSGSTAYEQYF. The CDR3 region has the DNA TGCGCCAGCAGCAGAACCGGGACTAGCGGGAGTACCGCCTACGAGCAGTACTTC.